Shown below are 5 T cell receptor beta chains from a single sample sequenced in a study of T cell repertoires in cytomegalovirus infection. One entry per CDR3 protein results from TCRdb running MiXCR on the reads. The sample lists 250,000 to 300,000 distinct CDR3 sequences; roughly 26% were seen once. Material for sequencing was PBMCs. Receptors originate from a human donor in good health (CMV status not recorded). Some clones in this sample may be carry-over from other donors' samples.

This chain links TRBV28 with TRBJ1-5; no clear D gene. Trimming cost V 6 bases and J 2 bases, with 17 bases left between them. The germline CDR1 and CDR2 sequences are MDHEN and SYDVKM. This CDR3 is 16 amino acids long. CDR3 in DNA: TGTGCCAGCAGCAGCAGTCGATTGGGTGGCAATCAGCCCCAGCATTTT. It specifies CASSSSRLGGNQPQHF.

This clonotype was observed many times. The rearrangement links TRBV7-2 to TRBJ1-2; D is undetermined. CDR1 SGHTA and CDR2 FQGNSA come from the germline V gene. The CDR3 is 15 amino acids. Trimming cost V 2 bases and J 4 bases, with 14 bases left between them. CDR3 region: CASSLRQTSIYGYTF. In DNA form, the CDR3 reads TGTGCCAGCAGCTTACGGCAGACTTCTATCTATGGCTACACCTTC. Combining the CDR3 with reference TRBV7-2 and TRBJ1-2 gives the whole variable domain GAGVSQSPSNKVTEKGKDVELRCDPISGHTALYWYRQSLGQGLEFLIYFQGNSAPDKSGLPSDRFSAERTGGSVSTLTIQRTQQEDSAVYLCASSLRQTSIYGYTFGSGTRLTVV.

The chain couples TRBV6-2 or TRBV6-3 to TRBJ1-6; no reliable D call. The CDR3 length is 16 residues. V lost 2 bases, J lost 0 bases, and 8 bases lay in between. Germline V lookup: CDR1 MNHEY, CDR2 SVGEGT. CDR3 DNA sequence: TGTGCCAGCAGTTACACCGGGAGCTCCTATAATTCACCCCTCCACTTT. Protein product: CASSYTGSSYNSPLHF.

In nucleotides, the CDR3 is TGTGCCAGCAGCTTAGTGTCAGCCGGACAAGGGTCGCAGTACTTC. This translates into CASSLVSAGQGSQYF. This chain links TRBV7-9 with TRBJ2-7, with D perhaps TRBD1 (5 bases). The CDR3 covers 15 residues. The germline V gene encodes CDR1 SEHNR and CDR2 FQNEAQ (reference sequence). Trimming left V 1 base short and J 9 bases short, with 19 bases between.

This clonotype was recorded a few times. J is TRBJ1-2 and V is TRBV12-3 or TRBV12-4; weak D call: TRBD1 (5 bases). This CDR3 has 14 amino acids. The V gene lost 3 bases and the J gene lost 7 bases, with 15 bases spanning the gap. CDR3 coding DNA: TGTGCCAGCAGTTTGCCAGGGCCGAGCGGTGGCTACACCTTC. Translating gives CASSLPGPSGGYTF.